Listed below are T cell receptor beta chains from one sample, sequenced in a study of response to subunit inactivated influenza vaccine. TCRdb itself ran the RT-PCR reads through MiXCR, one entry per CDR3 protein. Counted here are around 570,000 distinct CDR3 sequences, about 11% occurring once; the ten biggest clones make up around 10%. These same records also appear under a second study, on T cells expressing NK-cell markers.

The source material was PBMCs from blood, sampled on the day of vaccination. These receptors all stem from a man in his forties or fifties who received an inactivated influenza vaccine. The CDR3 runs from the conserved cysteine through the conserved F or W. A D gene is named only where the DNA matches it firmly. The listing skips clone size in some rows; elsewhere it reads once, few, many or a size class.

clone size: few
D gene: NA
J gene: TRBJ2-3
V gene: TRBV10-3
CDR3 DNA: TGTGCCATCAGTGAGGAAGGGGAGTTTACAGATACGCAGTATTTT
CDR3 protein: CAISEEGEFTDTQYF

clone size: NA
D gene: NA
J gene: TRBJ2-1
V gene: TRBV15
CDR3 DNA: TGTGCCACCAGCATTCTTAATTCGGGAGAGCAGTTCTTC
CDR3 protein: CATSILNSGEQFF

clone size: few
D gene: NA
J gene: TRBJ2-5
V gene: TRBV29-1
CDR3 DNA: TGCAGCGTTGAAAAGCACAGCCAAGAGACCCAGTACTTC
CDR3 protein: CSVEKHSQETQYF

clone size: few
D gene: TRBD2
J gene: TRBJ2-3
V gene: TRBV6-7
CDR3 DNA: TGTGCCAGCAGCTCGCGCGAGCGGGAGAAATATACGCAGTATTTT
CDR3 protein: CASSSREREKYTQYF

clone size: NA
D gene: TRBD2
J gene: TRBJ2-1
V gene: TRBV12-3/TRBV12-4
CDR3 DNA: TGTGCCAGCAGTTTGATGACTAGCGGGATAAATGAGCAGTTCTTC
CDR3 protein: CASSLMTSGINEQFF

clone size: many
D gene: NA
J gene: TRBJ2-4
V gene: TRBV12-3/TRBV12-4
CDR3 DNA: TGTGCCAGCAGCCTGGGACGAATCTTGGAGTACTTC
CDR3 protein: CASSLGRILEYF

clone size: few
D gene: NA
J gene: TRBJ2-1
V gene: TRBV7-2
CDR3 DNA: TGTGCCAGCAGCTCAACACAGTACAATGAGCAGTTCTTC
CDR3 protein: CASSSTQYNEQFF

clone size: NA
D gene: NA
J gene: TRBJ2-7
V gene: TRBV7-9
CDR3 DNA: TGTGCCAGCAGCTTAACATATCTTTCCTACGAGCAGTACTTC
CDR3 protein: CASSLTYLSYEQYF

clone size: few
D gene: TRBD2
J gene: TRBJ2-2
V gene: TRBV27
CDR3 DNA: TGTGCCAGCAGTTTCGGCCTAGCGGCGAACACCGGGGAGCTGTTTTTT
CDR3 protein: CASSFGLAANTGELFF

clone size: few
D gene: NA
J gene: TRBJ2-3
V gene: TRBV3-1
CDR3 DNA: TGTGCCAGCAGCGCCTATGTCGCGACAGATACGCAGTATTTT
CDR3 protein: CASSAYVATDTQYF

clone size: NA
D gene: NA
J gene: TRBJ2-5
V gene: TRBV24-1
CDR3 DNA: TGTGCCACCAGTGATTCGGGACCGATTCAAGAGACCCAGTACTTC
CDR3 protein: CATSDSGPIQETQYF

clone size: NA
D gene: NA
J gene: TRBJ2-7
V gene: TRBV15
CDR3 DNA: TGTGCCACCAGCAGAGGGGGTCAGGGGCGCGAGCAGTACTTC
CDR3 protein: CATSRGGQGREQYF

clone size: NA
D gene: NA
J gene: TRBJ2-6
V gene: TRBV7-2
CDR3 DNA: TGTGCCAGCAGCCCGACAGGACAGGGGGCCAACGTCCTGACTTTC
CDR3 protein: CASSPTGQGANVLTF

clone size: few
D gene: NA
J gene: TRBJ2-2
V gene: TRBV6-1
CDR3 DNA: TGTGCCAGCAGTCGCACCACTACAGGGACCGGGGAGCTGTTTTTT
CDR3 protein: CASSRTTTGTGELFF

clone size: few
D gene: NA
J gene: TRBJ2-1
V gene: TRBV2
CDR3 DNA: TGTGCCAGCAGTGATCTCGTGAAAGGCAATGAGCAGTTCTTC
CDR3 protein: CASSDLVKGNEQFF

clone size: NA
D gene: NA
J gene: TRBJ2-5
V gene: TRBV29-1
CDR3 DNA: TGCAGCGCTGACGGGGTACAAGAGACCCAGTACTTC
CDR3 protein: CSADGVQETQYF

clone size: many
D gene: TRBD2
J gene: TRBJ2-1
V gene: TRBV20-1
CDR3 DNA: TGCAGTGCTGGGAGACTAGCGCCACCCTACAATGAGCAGTTCTTC
CDR3 protein: CSAGRLAPPYNEQFF

clone size: NA
D gene: NA
J gene: TRBJ2-2
V gene: TRBV27
CDR3 DNA: TGTGCCAGCAGTTTAATTCTGGGGATGAACACCGGGGAGCTGTTTTTT
CDR3 protein: CASSLILGMNTGELFF

clone size: few
D gene: NA
J gene: TRBJ2-5
V gene: TRBV20-1
CDR3 DNA: TGCAGTGCGAGATGGGCTGACGACCAAGAGACCCAGTACTTC
CDR3 protein: CSARWADDQETQYF

clone size: few
D gene: TRBD2
J gene: TRBJ2-5
V gene: TRBV7-9
CDR3 DNA: TGTGCCAGCAGCGCCTCACTAGCGGGAGTAGAGACCCAGTACTTC
CDR3 protein: CASSASLAGVETQYF

clone size: NA
D gene: TRBD1
J gene: TRBJ1-2
V gene: TRBV27
CDR3 DNA: TGTGCCAGCAAGTTAGAGGGGGCGGGCTATGGCTACACCTTC
CDR3 protein: CASKLEGAGYGYTF

clone size: few
D gene: NA
J gene: TRBJ1-6
V gene: TRBV3-1
CDR3 DNA: TGTGCCAGCAGCCAACAGAGCTCCTATAATTCACCCCTCCACTTT
CDR3 protein: CASSQQSSYNSPLHF

clone size: NA
D gene: NA
J gene: TRBJ2-4
V gene: TRBV7-9
CDR3 DNA: TGTGCCAGCAGTCCAGTTGCCTTAGCCAAAAACATTCAGTACTTC
CDR3 protein: CASSPVALAKNIQYF

clone size: NA
D gene: TRBD1
J gene: TRBJ1-2
V gene: TRBV7-9
CDR3 DNA: TGTGCCAGCAGCTTCATCGCAGGGGGTGACGGCGGCTACACCTTC
CDR3 protein: CASSFIAGGDGGYTF

clone size: few
D gene: NA
J gene: TRBJ1-2
V gene: TRBV12-3/TRBV12-4
CDR3 DNA: TGTGCCAGCCGCCGGGGGTCAGAAAACTATGGCTACACCTTC
CDR3 protein: CASRRGSENYGYTF

clone size: NA
D gene: NA
J gene: TRBJ2-3
V gene: TRBV10-3
CDR3 DNA: TGTGCCATCAGTGAGTCGCCGGCTAGCGGCACAGATACGCAGTATTTT
CDR3 protein: CAISESPASGTDTQYF

clone size: once
D gene: NA
J gene: TRBJ2-3
V gene: TRBV5-6
CDR3 DNA: TGTGCCAGCAGCTTGGCATCCTTTGTCTGGCAGTATTTT
CDR3 protein: CASSLASFVWQYF

clone size: NA
D gene: NA
J gene: TRBJ2-7
V gene: TRBV6-1
CDR3 DNA: TGTGCCAGCAGATTCGGAGACAGCCGAAGGAACGAGCAGTACTTC
CDR3 protein: CASRFGDSRRNEQYF

clone size: NA
D gene: TRBD1
J gene: TRBJ1-2
V gene: TRBV10-3
CDR3 DNA: TGTGCCATCAGCCCACTACAGGGGGACCATGGCTACACCTTC
CDR3 protein: CAISPLQGDHGYTF

clone size: few
D gene: NA
J gene: TRBJ1-2
V gene: TRBV28
CDR3 DNA: TGTGCCAGCAACCCATCCGTGACCTCACATGGCTACACCTTC
CDR3 protein: CASNPSVTSHGYTF

clone size: NA
D gene: TRBD2
J gene: TRBJ2-2
V gene: TRBV7-8
CDR3 DNA: TGTGCCAGCAGCTTAGCGACTAGCGGAGTGAACACCGGGGAGCTGTTTTTT
CDR3 protein: CASSLATSGVNTGELFF

clone size: few
D gene: NA
J gene: TRBJ1-3
V gene: TRBV30
CDR3 DNA: TGTGCCTGGCGGAGAGAAAGGGGAAACACCATATATTTT
CDR3 protein: CAWRRERGNTIYF

clone size: NA
D gene: TRBD1
J gene: TRBJ2-2
V gene: TRBV5-1
CDR3 DNA: TGCGCCAGCAGCCTGGGAGGACAGGGAACGAGCGGGGAGCTGTTTTTT
CDR3 protein: CASSLGGQGTSGELFF

clone size: many
D gene: TRBD2
J gene: TRBJ2-7
V gene: TRBV12-3/TRBV12-4
CDR3 DNA: TGTGCCAGCACCCTAAGCGGGGGGGTTTCCTACGAGCAGTACTTC
CDR3 protein: CASTLSGGVSYEQYF

clone size: NA
D gene: NA
J gene: TRBJ2-5
V gene: TRBV15
CDR3 DNA: TGTGCCACCAGCAGGGACAGTTCGAAAGAGACCCAGTACTTC
CDR3 protein: CATSRDSSKETQYF

clone size: many
D gene: NA
J gene: TRBJ2-3
V gene: TRBV7-9
CDR3 DNA: TGTGCCAGCAGCCTAAAGCAGTTAGGACGTGGTGATACGCAGTATTTT
CDR3 protein: CASSLKQLGRGDTQYF

clone size: few
D gene: NA
J gene: TRBJ1-1
V gene: TRBV15
CDR3 DNA: TGTGCCACCAGCAGAGGGGGGCGGATCACTGAAGCTTTCTTT
CDR3 protein: CATSRGGRITEAFF

clone size: many
D gene: TRBD2
J gene: TRBJ2-2
V gene: TRBV25-1
CDR3 DNA: TGTGCCAGCAGTATGGGGATAGCGGGACTTTTTTCCGGGGAGCTGTTTTTT
CDR3 protein: CASSMGIAGLFSGELFF

clone size: few
D gene: NA
J gene: TRBJ2-6
V gene: TRBV12-3/TRBV12-4
CDR3 DNA: TGTGCCAGCAGTTACGGCCCCTCTGGGGCCAACGTCCTGACTTTC
CDR3 protein: CASSYGPSGANVLTF

clone size: few
D gene: TRBD1
J gene: TRBJ2-7
V gene: TRBV6-1
CDR3 DNA: TGTGCCAGCAGTCCTGACAGGGGAGTAACCTACGAGCAGTACTTC
CDR3 protein: CASSPDRGVTYEQYF

clone size: few
D gene: NA
J gene: TRBJ2-3
V gene: TRBV29-1
CDR3 DNA: TGCAGCGTTGCGGGGGCGGGGGTCACAGATACGCAGTATTTT
CDR3 protein: CSVAGAGVTDTQYF

clone size: many
D gene: TRBD1
J gene: TRBJ2-7
V gene: TRBV25-1
CDR3 DNA: TGTGCCAGCTCGACAGGGTTCTCCTACGAGCAGTACTTC
CDR3 protein: CASSTGFSYEQYF

clone size: few
D gene: NA
J gene: TRBJ2-7
V gene: TRBV20-1
CDR3 DNA: TGCAGTGCTCCAAGGGTGGGACCCTACGAGCAGTACTTC
CDR3 protein: CSAPRVGPYEQYF

clone size: few
D gene: NA
J gene: TRBJ1-4
V gene: TRBV12-3/TRBV12-4
CDR3 DNA: TGTGCCAGCAGTTTAGGTGCTCAGCTTAATGAAAAACTGTTTTTT
CDR3 protein: CASSLGAQLNEKLFF

clone size: few
D gene: NA
J gene: TRBJ2-7
V gene: TRBV30
CDR3 DNA: TGTGCCTGGAGTGTCATGCGCTACCCCCAGGGTGGCGAGCAGTACTTC
CDR3 protein: CAWSVMRYPQGGEQYF

clone size: NA
D gene: TRBD1
J gene: TRBJ2-3
V gene: TRBV4-3
CDR3 DNA: TGCGCCAGCAGCCAAGATTCGGGACAGGGATCAGATACGCAGTATTTT
CDR3 protein: CASSQDSGQGSDTQYF

clone size: NA
D gene: TRBD2
J gene: TRBJ2-7
V gene: TRBV3-1
CDR3 DNA: TGTGCCAGCAGCCGGGGGGAGGGCTACGAGCAGTACTTC
CDR3 protein: CASSRGEGYEQYF

clone size: few
D gene: NA
J gene: TRBJ1-1
V gene: TRBV20-1
CDR3 DNA: TGCAGTGTCCCCTCGAGTATCAACACTGAAGCTTTCTTT
CDR3 protein: CSVPSSINTEAFF

clone size: few
D gene: NA
J gene: TRBJ2-7
V gene: TRBV20-1
CDR3 DNA: TGCAGTGCTAACAGGGTTTCCTACGAGCAGTACTTC
CDR3 protein: CSANRVSYEQYF

clone size: few
D gene: NA
J gene: TRBJ2-3
V gene: TRBV6-5
CDR3 DNA: TGTGCCAGCAGTTATGGGGAAACAGATACGCAGTATTTT
CDR3 protein: CASSYGETDTQYF

clone size: many
D gene: NA
J gene: TRBJ2-7
V gene: TRBV10-3
CDR3 DNA: TGTGCCATCCCTCCGGGTCCCAGTCCCTTTCAGTACGAGCAGTACTTC
CDR3 protein: CAIPPGPSPFQYEQYF